One and the same sample provided the 3 T cell receptor beta chains below, sequenced in a study of control samples from healthy donors and cancer patients. This table comes from immunoSEQ multiplex PCR, and its TCRdb copy is limited to in-frame clones, with some not included. Counted here are just over 150,000 clones, about 90% occurring once; the ten biggest clones make up 12%. The sequenced sample was blood. The source is a young man in good health.

This sequence joins TRBV6-6 and TRBJ1-5; D is possibly TRBD1 (5 bases). The germline V gene has CDR1 MNHNY and CDR2 SVGAGI (reference sequence). The CDR3 contains 14 residues. The V and J ends lost 5 bases and 7 bases respectively, with 15 bases between them. This chain's CDR3 is CASSAGSGQQPQHF. CDR3 nucleotides: TGTGCCAGCAGTGCCGGGTCAGGGCAGCAGCCCCAGCATTTT.

This clone was observed once. The rearrangement joins TRBV2 to TRBJ2-3; TRBD1 agrees at 10 bases. The junction had 18 bases not matched to a gene; V was cut back by 5 bases and J by 1 base. The CDR3 contains 20 residues. CDR1 and CDR2 from the germline V gene are SNHLY and FYNNEI. Here the CDR3 DNA reads TGTGCCAGCAGTATGCCCGGGACAGGGGCGGGCGGGGGACGCACAGATACGCAGTATTTT. Translation: CASSMPGTGAGGGRTDTQYF.

CDR3 amino acids: CASTGLAGGQEQFF. The CDR3 DNA reads TGTGCCTCCACCGGGCTAGCGGGAGGACAGGAGCAGTTCTTC. The rearrangement links TRBV19 to TRBJ2-1; 11 positions match TRBD2. The CDR3 is made up of 14 amino acids. Germline loops: CDR1 LNHDA, CDR2 SQIVND (reference sequence). J gave up 10 bases and V 11 bases, and 13 bases lay outside the gene matches.